The 21 T cell receptor beta chains given below trace back to one sample, sequenced in a study of blood T cell repertoires in COVID-19. Some clones are missing from TCRdb's copy, which holds only in-frame ones; the method was immunoSEQ multiplex PCR. The top ten hold more than 0.95% of the sample, which has 350,000 to 450,000 clones, roughly nine tenths seen once. Sequenced material: PBMCs or T cells enriched from blood (not recorded which). The source of these receptors is a man aged 25-45 years who had recovered from COVID-19.

This chain joins TRBV2 and TRBJ2-7; D might be TRBD1 (7 bases). V gave up 6 bases and J gave up 6 bases, with 15 bases separating them. This CDR3 region has 13 residues. CDR1 and CDR2 (germline): SNHLY, FYNNEI. CDR3 nucleotide sequence: TGTGCCAGCAGCGGGACAGAGGGGGGCGAGCAGTACTTC. It encodes CASSGTEGGEQYF.

The V gene is TRBV12-3 or TRBV12-4, the J gene TRBJ1-1, with 7 bases aligning to TRBD1. This CDR3 is 12 amino acids long. V was pared by 5 bases and J by 7 bases, with 4 bases of the junction left unmatched. Here the CDR3 DNA reads TGTGCCAGCAGTGCGGGACAGCTTGAAGCTTTCTTT. Protein: CASSAGQLEAFF.

V and J are TRBV7-3 and TRBJ1-1; D is unclear. This CDR3 contains 12 residues. Trimming stripped 5 bases from V and 6 bases from J, with 10 bases between. Germline CDR1 SGHTA, CDR2 FQGTGA. The CDR3 bases are TGTGCCAGCAGCGTCCCACACGCTGAAGCTTTCTTT. Its protein product is CASSVPHAEAFF.

The chain carries TRBV27 and TRBJ1-2, with 8 bases identical to TRBD1. J was trimmed by 8 bases and V by 6 bases; bases with no gene match: 8. The CDR3 totals 13 residues. Germline V gene lookup returns CDR1 MNHEY and CDR2 SMNVEV (reference sequence). The CDR3 nucleotides are TGTGCCAGCAGGCGGGACAGGTTGGACGGCTACACCTTC. Protein: CASRRDRLDGYTF.

The V gene is TRBV14, the J gene TRBJ2-2, with D maybe TRBD1 (6 bases). Trimming removed 3 bases at V and 5 bases at J, with 10 bases between. The germline V gene encodes CDR1 SGHDN and CDR2 FVKESK. This CDR3 is 14 amino acids long. The CDR3 DNA follows: TGTGCCAGCAGCCAGGGGACATGGACCGGGGAGCTGTTTTTT. Translated: CASSQGTWTGELFF.

This clone was recorded only once. The V call is TRBV27, the J call TRBJ1-2; possibly TRBD1 for D (5 bases). V was shortened by 6 bases and J by 7 bases, with 18 bases between the two germline ends. The V gene's germline CDR1 is MNHEY and CDR2 SMNVEV (reference sequence). This CDR3 contains 14 residues. CDR3 region: CASRPNPGGGGYTF. The CDR3 DNA is TGTGCCAGCAGACCCAATCCGGGGGGGGGTGGCTACACCTTC.

The CDR3 sequence: CASSRAFRGNTIYF. CDR3 coding DNA: TGTGCCAGCAGTCGCGCTTTTCGGGGAAACACCATATATTTT. The genes are TRBV28 and TRBJ1-3, with D unresolved. The CDR3 loop spans 14 amino acids. V lost 5 bases to trimming and J lost 4 bases, with 12 bases between them. From germline, CDR1 is MDHEN and CDR2 SYDVKM.

The CDR3 nucleotides are TGTGCCAGCCGACGCGCTAGCAGCTACGAGCAGTACTTC. The encoded protein is CASRRASSYEQYF. The chain recombines TRBV6-1 with TRBJ2-7, with D possibly matching TRBD2 (5 bases). V was clipped by 8 bases and J by 3 bases, with 14 bases between them. Germline assignment: CDR1 MNHNS and CDR2 SASEGT. The length of the CDR3 is 13 residues.

This chain uses TRBV29-1 with TRBJ2-7, with 8 positions matching TRBD1. The trim removed 4 bases at V and 3 bases at J, leaving 8 bases unmatched. The CDR3 loop spans 14 amino acids. Germline V gene data show CDR1 as SQVTM and CDR2 as ANQGSEA. In DNA, the CDR3 is TGCAGCGTTGCTTTTTCAGGGGGCATCTACGAGCAGTACTTC. Its translation: CSVAFSGGIYEQYF.

The J gene is TRBJ1-2, the V gene TRBV28; 7 positions agree with TRBD1. The CDR3 is 15 residues long. Germline V gene sequence: CDR1 MDHEN, CDR2 SYDVKM. J gave up 4 bases and V 3 bases, and 8 bases lay outside the gene matches. CDR3 in DNA: TGTGCCAGCAGTTTCGACAGGGATGGCGCCTATGGCTACACCTTC. Amino acids: CASSFDRDGAYGYTF.

The rearrangement links TRBV19 to TRBJ2-7; tentative D call: TRBD1 (6 bases). The CDR3 covers 14 residues. The V end lost 5 bases, the J end lost 5 bases, and 16 bases lay between the germline ends. The V gene's germline CDR1 is LNHDA and CDR2 SQIVND (reference sequence). The CDR3 coding sequence is TGTGCCAGTAGTCCGCGACAGGAGGCCCACGAGCAGTACTTC. Encoded protein: CASSPRQEAHEQYF.

The chain uses TRBV28 and TRBJ2-5; maybe TRBD2 (6 bases). V was shortened by 3 bases and J by 5 bases, with 19 bases between the two germline ends. Germline CDR1 and CDR2: MDHEN and SYDVKM. The CDR3 contains 16 residues. The CDR3 DNA is TGTGCCAGCAGTTTGTGGGATGGGGAGGCTAAGGAGACCCAGTACTTC. As protein: CASSLWDGEAKETQYF.

The rearrangement links TRBV5-4 to TRBJ1-2; maybe TRBD1 (6 bases). Germline CDR1 and CDR2: SGHNT and YYREEE (reference sequence). The CDR3 runs to 14 residues. V was pared by 4 bases and J by 2 bases, with 12 bases between. The CDR3 is CASSVGHRNYGYTF. The CDR3 DNA sequence: TGTGCCAGCAGCGTGGGACACCGAAACTATGGCTACACCTTC.

CDR3: CASSESFRQGTYNEQFF. The CDR3 DNA follows: TGTGCCAGCAGTGAATCTTTTAGGCAGGGAACCTACAATGAGCAGTTCTTC. The rearrangement uses TRBV25-1 and TRBJ2-1; tentative D call: TRBD1 (5 bases). The CDR3 is made up of 17 amino acids. Germline-derived CDR1 and CDR2 are MGHDK and SYGVNS. Trimming removed 1 base at V and 2 bases at J, with 15 bases between.

The rearrangement uses TRBV2 and TRBJ1-1; 7 bases fit TRBD1. This CDR3 has 16 amino acids. V lost 6 bases, J lost 5 bases, and 15 bases stayed unmatched. The germline gives CDR1 SNHLY, CDR2 FYNNEI. CDR3 sequence: CASRGTDRALRTEAFF. CDR3 coding DNA: TGTGCCAGCAGGGGTACCGACAGGGCCCTACGGACTGAAGCTTTCTTT.

This clone was picked up one time. This sequence joins TRBV27 and TRBJ1-6; TRBD1 agrees at 9 bases. Germline CDR1 is MNHEY and CDR2 is SMNVEV (reference sequence). The V segment lost 3 bases and the J segment 9 bases; nucleotides outside the gene matches: 6. The CDR3 is 15 amino acids. DNA for the CDR3: TGTGCCAGCAGTTTTGTGGGACAGGGCGGTTCACCCCTCCACTTT. Translating it yields CASSFVGQGGSPLHF.

V usage is TRBV15 and J usage is TRBJ1-1, with TRBD1 identical over 8 bases. In germline, CDR1 is LNHNV, CDR2 YYDKDF (reference sequence). Unmatched junction bases numbered 17, after V lost 4 bases and J lost 4 bases. The CDR3 loop spans 18 amino acids. This CDR3 is CATSIGPRDRGWGTEAFF. CDR3 DNA sequence: TGTGCCACCAGCATAGGTCCCCGTGACAGGGGCTGGGGCACTGAAGCTTTCTTT.

A remark on this clone: The identical CDR3 is also encoded by other nucleotide sequences in the sample. This chain uses TRBV7-6 with TRBJ2-1; the D is unclear. Germline CDR1 SGHVS, CDR2 FNYEAQ. The ends were cut back, 1 base at V and 10 bases at J, with 5 bases in the middle. The length of the CDR3 is 11 residues. This CDR3 reads CASSLDQEQFF. CDR3 DNA sequence: TGTGCCAGCAGCTTAGATCAGGAGCAGTTCTTC.

The V gene is TRBV9, the J gene TRBJ2-7; the match to TRBD1 covers 10 bases. Germline-derived CDR1 and CDR2 are SGDLS and YYNGEE. This CDR3 is 17 amino acids long. Trimming took 3 bases from V and 6 from J; bases not matched to a gene: 15. DNA for the CDR3: TGTGCCAGCAGCGGTACTCTCGCTGGGACAGGGGAGTCCGAGCAGTACTTC. This translates into CASSGTLAGTGESEQYF.

The chain joins TRBV4-1 to TRBJ2-1; 7 bases are a match to TRBD1. The CDR3 is made up of 16 amino acids. Germline loops: CDR1 MGHRA, CDR2 YSYEKL. V dropped 1 base and J dropped 2; count of bases not matched to a gene: 5. The CDR3 DNA reads as TGCGCCAGCAGCCAAGTGACGGGACAGCCCTACAATGAGCAGTTCTTC. Residues: CASSQVTGQPYNEQFF.

Of note for this clone: Other nucleotide sequences from this sample produce the same CDR3. The chain recombines TRBV7-9 with TRBJ2-1, with 8 nucleotides matching TRBD2. The germline V gene has CDR1 SEHNR and CDR2 FQNEAQ (reference sequence). This CDR3 has 14 amino acids. After removal of 7 bases from V and 4 bases from J, the junction contained 6 bases not matched to a gene. The chain's CDR3 is CASTPGGRYNEQFF. Here the CDR3 DNA reads TGTGCCAGCACCCCCGGCGGGAGGTACAATGAGCAGTTCTTC. The variable domain in full, completed from reference TRBV7-9 and TRBJ2-1, reads DTGVSQNPRHKITKRGQNVTFRCDPISEHNRLYWYRQTLGQGPEFLTYFQNEAQLEKSRLLSDRFSAERPKGSFSTLEIQRTEQGDSAMYLCASTPGGRYNEQFFGPGTRLTVL.